This TCR beta chain was identified during a study of neurological immune-mediated disorders. Study overall: Multiple sclerosis patients numbered some 35, with approximately 31 relapsing-remitting and 3 secondary progressive.

Looked up from germline, CDR1 is DFQATT and CDR2 is SNEGSKA (reference sequence). The V and J ends lost 2 bases and 9 bases, in that order; junction bases with no gene match: 6. The CDR3 is made up of 12 amino acids. At least ten counts were recorded for this clonotype. The cDNA came from 5'RACE with 10-nucleotide random UMIs. TCRdb processed the 5' RACE reads anew with MiXCR; each CDR3 protein has one entry. The sample has more than 35,000 distinct CDR3 sequences; approximately 3% are singletons. J is TRBJ1-1 and V is TRBV20-1; 7 bases align to TRBD1. The sample taken for sequencing was PBMCs. The sequence came from a woman aged 45 to 65 with multiple sclerosis. The CDR3 loop reads CSARQDRAQAFF. CDR3 in DNA: TGCAGTGCTAGACAAGACAGGGCCCAAGCTTTCTTT.